This T cell receptor (beta chain) comes out of a study of blood T cell repertoires in COVID-19. Across the whole study: Sites in the United States, Italy and Spain provided acute and convalescent COVID-19 samples. Sources were T cells, B-cell-depleted T cells, or PBMCs; the material itself was cDNA or gDNA.

Per the original methods: Estimation of nucleated cell counts was performed using reference gene primer amplification. Profiling relied on immunoSEQ multiplex PCR, and the TCRdb table lists in-frame clones only, not all of them. V, J and clone size derive from that table, while D and trimming were established from the DNA sequence. The table lists 70,000 to 95,000 clones, around four fifths of them singletons. The J segment lost 6 bases and the V segment lost 4 bases, leaving 7 bases of the junction unmatched. The CDR3 is 15 residues long. Germline CDR1 is SGHRS and CDR2 is YFSETQ. The sequencing sample was made of peripheral blood. This receptor was identified in a woman aged 70-85 years with active or convalescent COVID-19. J is TRBJ2-7 and V is TRBV5-1; 13 nucleotides match TRBD2. CDR3 nucleotides: TGCGCCAGCAGCGTAGGGACTAGCGGGGCTCTCGAGCAGTACTTC. Translated, it gives CASSVGTSGALEQYF.